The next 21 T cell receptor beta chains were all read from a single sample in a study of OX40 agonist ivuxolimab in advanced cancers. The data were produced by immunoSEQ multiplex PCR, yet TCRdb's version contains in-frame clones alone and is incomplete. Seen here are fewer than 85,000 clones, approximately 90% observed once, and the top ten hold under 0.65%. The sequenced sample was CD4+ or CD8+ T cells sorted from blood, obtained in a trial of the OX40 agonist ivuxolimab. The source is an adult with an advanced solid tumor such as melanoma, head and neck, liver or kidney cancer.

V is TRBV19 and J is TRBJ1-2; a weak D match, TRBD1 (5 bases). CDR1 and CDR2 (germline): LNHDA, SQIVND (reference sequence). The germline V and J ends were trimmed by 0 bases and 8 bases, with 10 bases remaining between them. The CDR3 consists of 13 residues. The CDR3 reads CASSIDRDRGYTF. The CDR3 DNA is TGTGCCAGTAGTATAGATCGGGACCGGGGCTACACCTTC.

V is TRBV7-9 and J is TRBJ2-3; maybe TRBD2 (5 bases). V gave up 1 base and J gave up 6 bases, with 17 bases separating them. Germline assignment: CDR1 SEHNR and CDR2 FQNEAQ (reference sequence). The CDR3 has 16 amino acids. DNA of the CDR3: TGTGCCAGCAGCTTAGTAGGTCTGGGAGTGGGGGATACGCAGTATTTT. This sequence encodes CASSLVGLGVGDTQYF.

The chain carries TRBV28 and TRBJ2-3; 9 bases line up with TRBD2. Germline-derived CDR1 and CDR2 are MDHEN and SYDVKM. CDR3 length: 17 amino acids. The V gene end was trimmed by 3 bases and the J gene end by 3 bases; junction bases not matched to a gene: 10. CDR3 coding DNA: TGTGCCAGCAGTTTGAGGGTCGCGGGAGGGAGGACAGATACGCAGTATTTT. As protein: CASSLRVAGGRTDTQYF. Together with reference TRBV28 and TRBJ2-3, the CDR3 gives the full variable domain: DVKVTQSSRYLVKRTGEKVFLECVQDMDHENMFWYRQDPGLGLRLIYFSYDVKMKEKGDIPEGYSVSREKKERFSLILESASTNQTSMYLCASSLRVAGGRTDTQYFGPGTRLTVL.

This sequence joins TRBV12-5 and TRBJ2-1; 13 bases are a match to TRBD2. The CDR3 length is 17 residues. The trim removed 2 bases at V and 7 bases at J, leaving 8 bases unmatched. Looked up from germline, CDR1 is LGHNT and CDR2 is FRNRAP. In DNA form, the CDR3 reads TGTGCTAGTGGTTTGCAAACTAGCGGGAGGGCCAGTAATGAGCAGTTCTTC. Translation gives CASGLQTSGRASNEQFF.

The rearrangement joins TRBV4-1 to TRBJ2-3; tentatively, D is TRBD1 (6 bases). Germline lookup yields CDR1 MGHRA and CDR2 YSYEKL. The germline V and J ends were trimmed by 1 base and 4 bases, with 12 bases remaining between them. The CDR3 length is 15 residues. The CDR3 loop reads CASSQVGASPDTQYF. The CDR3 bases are TGCGCCAGCAGCCAAGTGGGGGCCAGCCCAGATACGCAGTATTTT.

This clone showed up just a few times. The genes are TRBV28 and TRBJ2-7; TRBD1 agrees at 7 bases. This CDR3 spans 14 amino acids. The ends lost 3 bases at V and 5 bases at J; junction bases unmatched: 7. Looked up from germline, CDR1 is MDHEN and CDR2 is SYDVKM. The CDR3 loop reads CASSFVTGSHEQYF. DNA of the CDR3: TGTGCCAGCAGTTTCGTGACAGGGTCCCACGAGCAGTACTTC.

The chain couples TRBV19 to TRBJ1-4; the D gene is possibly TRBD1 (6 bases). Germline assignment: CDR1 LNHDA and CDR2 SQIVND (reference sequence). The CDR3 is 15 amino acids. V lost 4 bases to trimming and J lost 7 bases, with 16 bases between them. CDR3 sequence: CASSTDYRAGEKLFF. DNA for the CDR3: TGTGCCAGTAGTACAGATTACAGGGCAGGTGAAAAACTGTTTTTT. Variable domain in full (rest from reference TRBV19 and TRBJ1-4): DGGITQSPKYLFRKEGQNVTLSCEQNLNHDAMYWYRQDPGQGLRLIYYSQIVNDFQKGDIAEGYSVSREKKESFPLTVTSAQKNPTAFYLCASSTDYRAGEKLFFGSGTQLSVL.

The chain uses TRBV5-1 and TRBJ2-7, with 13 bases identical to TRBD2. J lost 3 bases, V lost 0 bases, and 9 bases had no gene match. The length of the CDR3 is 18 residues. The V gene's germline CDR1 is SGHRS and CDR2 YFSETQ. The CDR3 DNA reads TGCGCCAGCAGCTTGGCACCGGGACTAGCGGGATACTTCTACGAGCAGTACTTC. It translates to CASSLAPGLAGYFYEQYF.

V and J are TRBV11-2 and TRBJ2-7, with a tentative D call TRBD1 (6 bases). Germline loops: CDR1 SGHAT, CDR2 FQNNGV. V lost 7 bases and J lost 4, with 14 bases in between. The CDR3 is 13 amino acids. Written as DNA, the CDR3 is TGTGCCAGCAACCGCGGCAGGGGTTACGAGCAGTACTTC. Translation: CASNRGRGYEQYF. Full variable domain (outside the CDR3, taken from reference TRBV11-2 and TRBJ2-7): EAGVAQSPRYKIIEKRQSVAFWCNPISGHATLYWYQQILGQGPKLLIQFQNNGVVDDSQLPKDRFSAERLKGVDSTLKIQPAKLEDSAVYLCASNRGRGYEQYFGPGTRLTVT.

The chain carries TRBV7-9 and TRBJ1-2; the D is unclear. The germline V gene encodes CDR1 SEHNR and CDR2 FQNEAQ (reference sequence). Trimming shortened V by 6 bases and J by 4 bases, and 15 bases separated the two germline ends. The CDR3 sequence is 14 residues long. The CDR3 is CASSPLQFGYGYTF. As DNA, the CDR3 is TGTGCCAGCAGTCCGCTACAGTTTGGCTATGGCTACACCTTC.

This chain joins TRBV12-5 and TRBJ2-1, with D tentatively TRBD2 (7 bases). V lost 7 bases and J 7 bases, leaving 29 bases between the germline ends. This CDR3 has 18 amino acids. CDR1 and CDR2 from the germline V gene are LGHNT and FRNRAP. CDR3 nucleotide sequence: TGTGCTAGTGCCCCGGTGGCCGGGGCGGGGGCCGGAGGGAATGAGCAGTTCTTC. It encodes CASAPVAGAGAGGNEQFF.

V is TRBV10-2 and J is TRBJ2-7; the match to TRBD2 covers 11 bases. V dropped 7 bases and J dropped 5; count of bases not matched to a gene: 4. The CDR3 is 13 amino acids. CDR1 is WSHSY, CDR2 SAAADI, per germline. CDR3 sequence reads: CASKGLAAHEQYF. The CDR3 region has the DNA TGCGCCAGCAAGGGACTAGCGGCCCACGAGCAGTACTTC.

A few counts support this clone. The CDR3 region is CASSFTSTGTGAYEQYF. CDR3 coding DNA: TGCGCCAGCAGCTTTACGTCCACCGGGACGGGAGCCTACGAGCAGTACTTC. The V and J genes are TRBV5-1 and TRBJ2-7; D is possibly TRBD2 (6 bases). Trimming removed 2 bases at V and 2 bases at J, with 20 bases between. The CDR3 totals 17 residues. Germline V gene lookup returns CDR1 SGHRS and CDR2 YFSETQ.

CDR3 loop: CASRLQGAFYEQYF. The CDR3 nucleotides are TGTGCCAGCAGGCTACAGGGGGCTTTTTACGAGCAGTACTTC. The chain uses TRBV28 and TRBJ2-7, with 9 bases matching TRBD1. The CDR3 is made up of 14 amino acids. The V and J ends lost 6 bases and 4 bases, in that order; junction bases with no gene match: 7. Germline-derived CDR1 and CDR2 are MDHEN and SYDVKM.

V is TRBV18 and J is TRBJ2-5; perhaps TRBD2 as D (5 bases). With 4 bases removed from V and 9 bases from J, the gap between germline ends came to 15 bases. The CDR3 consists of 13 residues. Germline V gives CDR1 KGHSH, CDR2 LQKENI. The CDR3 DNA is TGTGCCAGCTCACTGTTCCCCGGGGAGCCCCAGTACTTC. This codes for CASSLFPGEPQYF.

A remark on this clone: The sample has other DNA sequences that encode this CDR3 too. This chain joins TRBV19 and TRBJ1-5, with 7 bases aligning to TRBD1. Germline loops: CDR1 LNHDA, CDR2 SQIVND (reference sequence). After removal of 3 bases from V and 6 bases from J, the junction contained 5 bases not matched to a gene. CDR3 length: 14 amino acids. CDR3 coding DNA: TGTGCCAGTAGTATTCGACAGGGAGGTCAGCCCCAGCATTTT. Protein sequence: CASSIRQGGQPQHF.

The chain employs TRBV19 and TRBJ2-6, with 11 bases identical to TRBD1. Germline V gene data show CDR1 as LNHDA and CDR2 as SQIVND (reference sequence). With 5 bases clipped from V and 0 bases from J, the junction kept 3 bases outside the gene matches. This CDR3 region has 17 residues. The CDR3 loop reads CASSPGTGGSGANVLTF. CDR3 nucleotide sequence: TGTGCCAGTAGTCCTGGGACAGGGGGCTCTGGGGCCAACGTCCTGACTTTC. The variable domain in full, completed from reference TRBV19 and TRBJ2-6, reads DGGITQSPKYLFRKEGQNVTLSCEQNLNHDAMYWYRQDPGQGLRLIYYSQIVNDFQKGDIAEGYSVSREKKESFPLTVTSAQKNPTAFYLCASSPGTGGSGANVLTFGAGSRLTVL.

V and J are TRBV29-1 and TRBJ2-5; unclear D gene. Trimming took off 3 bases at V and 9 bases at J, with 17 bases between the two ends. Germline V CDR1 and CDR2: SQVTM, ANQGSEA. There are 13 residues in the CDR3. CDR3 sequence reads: CSVDAGGKVSQYF. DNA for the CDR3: TGCAGCGTTGACGCTGGTGGGAAGGTTTCCCAGTACTTC.

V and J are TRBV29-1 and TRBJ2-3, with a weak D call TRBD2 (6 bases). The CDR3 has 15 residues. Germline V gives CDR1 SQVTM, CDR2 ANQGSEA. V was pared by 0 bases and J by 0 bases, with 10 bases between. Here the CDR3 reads CSVEDTGRSTDTQYF. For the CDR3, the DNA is TGCAGCGTTGAAGATACCGGGAGAAGCACAGATACGCAGTATTTT.

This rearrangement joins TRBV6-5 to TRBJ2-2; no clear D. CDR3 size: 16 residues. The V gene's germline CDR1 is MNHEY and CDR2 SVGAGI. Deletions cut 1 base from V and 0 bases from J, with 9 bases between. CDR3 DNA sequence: TGTGCCAGCAGTTACTTTCCGGCAACGAACACCGGGGAGCTGTTTTTT. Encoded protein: CASSYFPATNTGELFF.

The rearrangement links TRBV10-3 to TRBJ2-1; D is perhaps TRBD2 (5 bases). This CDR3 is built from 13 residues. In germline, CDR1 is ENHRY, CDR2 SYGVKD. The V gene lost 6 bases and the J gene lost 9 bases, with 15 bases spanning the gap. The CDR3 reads CAIRADPRREQFF. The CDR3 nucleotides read TGTGCCATCAGAGCGGACCCCCGGCGTGAGCAGTTCTTC.